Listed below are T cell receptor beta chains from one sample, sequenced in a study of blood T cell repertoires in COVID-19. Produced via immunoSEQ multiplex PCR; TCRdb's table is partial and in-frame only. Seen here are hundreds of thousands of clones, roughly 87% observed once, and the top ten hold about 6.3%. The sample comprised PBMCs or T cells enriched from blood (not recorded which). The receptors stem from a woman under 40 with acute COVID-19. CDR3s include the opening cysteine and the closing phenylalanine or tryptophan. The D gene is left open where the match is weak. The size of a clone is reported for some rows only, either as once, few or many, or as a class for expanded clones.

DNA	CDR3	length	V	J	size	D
TGTGCCAGCAGTTCTGGGGGGGACAATGAGCAGTTCTTC	CASSSGGDNEQFF	13	TRBV6-5	TRBJ2-1	.	TRBD2
TGTGCCAGCAGCCAACCCCAAGGAGTCGGGGTTGGCAATCAGCCCCAGCATTTT	CASSQPQGVGVGNQPQHF	18	TRBV4-2	TRBJ1-5	.	.
TGTGCCAGCAGCTTGGTAGGGGCCAGAACTGAAGCTTTCTTT	CASSLVGARTEAFF	14	TRBV5-4	TRBJ1-1	.	.
TGTGCCAGCAGCTCAGGGGGCGGGCCCACAGATACGCAGTATTTT	CASSSGGGPTDTQYF	15	TRBV7-3	TRBJ2-3	.	TRBD1
TGTGCCAGCAGCCCTGACAGGGTGAATTCACCCCTCCACTTT	CASSPDRVNSPLHF	14	TRBV7-9	TRBJ1-6	.	TRBD1
TGTGCCAGCATCCCCGGACAGGGACCTTATGGCTACACCTTC	CASIPGQGPYGYTF	14	TRBV2	TRBJ1-2	.	TRBD1
TGTGCCAGCTCAGCCAGGGAAGATGGCTACACCTTC	CASSAREDGYTF	12	TRBV18	TRBJ1-2	once	.
TGTGCCAGCAGCTTAACTACAGGGGCGGGGGATACGCAGTATTTT	CASSLTTGAGDTQYF	15	TRBV6-5	TRBJ2-3	.	.
TGTGCCAGCAGCTTGGGCGGGATAGCCACCTACGAGCAGTACTTC	CASSLGGIATYEQYF	15	TRBV7-2	TRBJ2-7	.	.
TGTGCCAGCAGCTCTCATACAGATCCCTCTGAAGCTTTCTTT	CASSSHTDPSEAFF	14	TRBV7-3	TRBJ1-1	.	.
TGCAGTGCTAGTATCGGGGGGGCCAGATCCGGGGAGCTGTTTTTT	CSASIGGARSGELFF	15	TRBV20-1	TRBJ2-2	.	TRBD2
TGTGCCAGTAGAACCGGGATGTGGGCAACTAATGAAAAACTGTTTTTT	CASRTGMWATNEKLFF	16	TRBV19	TRBJ1-4	.	.
TGCGCCAGCAGCGGGGGGTCCTACAATGAGCAGTTCTTC	CASSGGSYNEQFF	13	TRBV5-1	TRBJ2-1	.	.
TGTGCCAGCAGTGCGGGACTCCTCACCGGGGAGCTGTTTTTT	CASSAGLLTGELFF	14	TRBV6-4	TRBJ2-2	.	.
TGTGCCAGCAGTGAAAGGGCAGGGGCCTCCTACGAGCAGTACTTC	CASSERAGASYEQYF	15	TRBV2	TRBJ2-7	.	.
TGTGCCAGTAGTCGGGACTTGGTACATGAGCAGTTCTTC	CASSRDLVHEQFF	13	TRBV19	TRBJ2-1	.	.
TGTGCCAGCAGTCTACTTCAGGGGGTCGGATCACCCCTCCACTTT	CASSLLQGVGSPLHF	15	TRBV28	TRBJ1-6	.	TRBD1
TGTGCCTGGTTTAGTTCCTACGAGCAGTACTTC	CAWFSSYEQYF	11	TRBV30	TRBJ2-7	.	.
TGTGCCGCCGGGACAGGGAACATCAATGAGCAGTTCTTC	CAAGTGNINEQFF	13	TRBV7-2	TRBJ2-1	few	TRBD1
TGTGCCAGCAGTGGACTTAGCGCCCTCTCCTACGAGCAGTACTTC	CASSGLSALSYEQYF	15	TRBV2	TRBJ2-7	.	.
TGTGCCAGCAGCCCAGGGGGTACGGGACCGCGCTATGGCTACACCTTC	CASSPGGTGPRYGYTF	16	TRBV28	TRBJ1-2	.	TRBD1
TGCAGCGGTAGCGGGAGAATGACAGATACGCAGTATTTT	CSGSGRMTDTQYF	13	TRBV29-1	TRBJ2-3	.	TRBD2
TGTGCCAGTACGGCGACAGGGGGAAATCAGCCCCAGCATTTT	CASTATGGNQPQHF	14	TRBV19	TRBJ1-5	.	TRBD1
TGTGCCAGCAGCCTTTCGCCTAGCGCCCCATCGAATGAGCAGTTCTTC	CASSLSPSAPSNEQFF	16	TRBV3-1/TRBV3-2	TRBJ2-1	.	.
TGTGCCAGCAGCCAGGAACCGGGACAGGGGGCCGAGGAGCCCCAGCATTTT	CASSQEPGQGAEEPQHF	17	TRBV4-2	TRBJ1-5	.	TRBD1
TGTGCCAGCAGTCCCCCTAACACTGAAGCTTTCTTT	CASSPPNTEAFF	12	TRBV28	TRBJ1-1	.	.
TGTGCCAGCTCAGCGGAGCGGGTGACCCAGTACTTC	CASSAERVTQYF	12	TRBV18	TRBJ2-5	.	.
TGTGCTAGTGGCTTGGGGGACAGGGGGCCGATCCTGACTTTC	CASGLGDRGPILTF	14	TRBV12-5	TRBJ2-6	.	TRBD1
TGCGCCAGCAGATTGGGATCAGATGGCTACACCTTC	CASRLGSDGYTF	12	TRBV5-1	TRBJ1-2	.	.
TGCGCCAGCAGCCCGGGGGGACTAGCATCGGAGACCCAGTACTTC	CASSPGGLASETQYF	15	TRBV5-1	TRBJ2-5	.	TRBD2
TGTGCCAGTAGTATAGATTGGACCGCCGGGACTAGCCAAAATGAGCAGTTCTTC	CASSIDWTAGTSQNEQFF	18	TRBV19	TRBJ2-1	.	TRBD2
TGTGCCAGCAGTGGGGGCACCTATGGCTACACCTTC	CASSGGTYGYTF	12	TRBV28	TRBJ1-2	.	.
TGTGCCAGCAGCAGTTCGGGGGGCATCGAGCAGTACTTC	CASSSSGGIEQYF	13	TRBV11-3	TRBJ2-7	.	.
TGTGCCTGGAGTACCGGACAGTATCAGCCCCAGCATTTT	CAWSTGQYQPQHF	13	TRBV30	TRBJ1-5	once	.
TGTGCCAGCAGCCAATGGACTAGCTCCTACGAGCAGTACTTC	CASSQWTSSYEQYF	14	TRBV3-1/TRBV3-2	TRBJ2-7	.	TRBD2
TGTGCCAGCAGTTACTCGACCCCCCACAGGCAAGAGACCCAGTACTTC	CASSYSTPHRQETQYF	16	TRBV6-2/TRBV6-3	TRBJ2-5	.	.
TGTGCCAGCAGTGACATCAACTATGGCTACACCTTC	CASSDINYGYTF	12	TRBV2	TRBJ1-2	.	.
TGTGCCAGCAGCCAACTAGCGGGGCCCGCGAACACCGGGGAGCTGTTTTTT	CASSQLAGPANTGELFF	17	TRBV28	TRBJ2-2	.	TRBD2
TGCAGCGGCCGACAGGGGGCGAGCGAAAAACTGTTTTTT	CSGRQGASEKLFF	13	TRBV29-1	TRBJ1-4	once	TRBD1
TGTGCCAGCAGCCCCGGTACGGGTGAGCAGTTCTTC	CASSPGTGEQFF	12	TRBV5-6	TRBJ2-1	few	.
TGTGCTACAGCTAGTCGACAGCTATCCACAGATACGCAGTATTTT	CATASRQLSTDTQYF	15	TRBV11-3	TRBJ2-3	.	.
TGCAGTGCTAGTATGAGCGGGCAAGAGACCCAGTACTTC	CSASMSGQETQYF	13	TRBV20-1	TRBJ2-5	.	.
TGCGCCAGCAGCTTGGCCAGGGGGTATGGCTACACCTTC	CASSLARGYGYTF	13	TRBV5-1	TRBJ1-2	.	TRBD1
TGTGCCAGCAGGACCACAGGGGCCCGCGAAAAACTGTTTTTT	CASRTTGAREKLFF	14	TRBV6-5	TRBJ1-4	once	TRBD1
TGTGCCAGCAACATCGACAGGGGATACTATGGCTACACCTTC	CASNIDRGYYGYTF	14	TRBV21-1	TRBJ1-2	.	.
TGTGCCAGTAGTCCAGGACAGCCAAATTCACCCCTCCACTTT	CASSPGQPNSPLHF	14	TRBV19	TRBJ1-6	few	.
TGTGCCAGCAGTCTCTTGACTAGCGCATCCCAAGAGACCCAGTACTTC	CASSLLTSASQETQYF	16	TRBV28	TRBJ2-5	.	TRBD2
TGTGCCAGCAGTACCCCCACAGGGTTCGGAAACACCATATATTTT	CASSTPTGFGNTIYF	15	TRBV28	TRBJ1-3	.	.
TGCGCCAGCAGCCAAGAAGGCTTACCCAGGGGTCGAACGTCTGAAGCTTTCTTT	CASSQEGLPRGRTSEAFF	18	TRBV4-1	TRBJ1-1	.	.
TGTGCCAGCAGACACAACTCAGGGGGCGATGAGCAGTTCTTC	CASRHNSGGDEQFF	14	TRBV11-2	TRBJ2-1	.	TRBD1
TGTGCCAGCAGCTTAGCAGGGACAGGGGCGAGGGATACGCAGTATTTT	CASSLAGTGARDTQYF	16	TRBV7-8	TRBJ2-3	.	TRBD1
TGTGCCAGCAGTTTATCGAGGGAGCAGTTCTTC	CASSLSREQFF	11	TRBV28	TRBJ2-1	once	.
TGTGCCAGCAATCCAGGCAGGGGGCTCGGGGAGCTGTTTTTT	CASNPGRGLGELFF	14	TRBV28	TRBJ2-2	.	TRBD1